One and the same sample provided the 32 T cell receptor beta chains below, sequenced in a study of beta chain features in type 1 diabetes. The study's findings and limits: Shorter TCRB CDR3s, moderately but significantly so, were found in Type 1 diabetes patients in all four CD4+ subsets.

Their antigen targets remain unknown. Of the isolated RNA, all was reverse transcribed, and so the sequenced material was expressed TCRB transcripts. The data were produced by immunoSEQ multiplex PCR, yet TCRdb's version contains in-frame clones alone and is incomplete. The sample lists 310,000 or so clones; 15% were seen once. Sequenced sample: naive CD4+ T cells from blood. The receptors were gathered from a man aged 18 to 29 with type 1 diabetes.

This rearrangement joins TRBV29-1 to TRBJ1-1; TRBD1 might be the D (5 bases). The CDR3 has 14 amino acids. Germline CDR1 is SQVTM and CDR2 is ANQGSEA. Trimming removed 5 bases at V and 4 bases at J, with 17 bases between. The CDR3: CSVRRGVGGTEAFF. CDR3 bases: TGCAGCGTTCGGCGGGGGGTGGGGGGCACTGAAGCTTTCTTT. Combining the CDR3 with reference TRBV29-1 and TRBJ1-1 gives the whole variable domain SAVISQKPSRDICQRGTSLTIQCQVDSQVTMMFWYRQQPGQSLTLIATANQGSEATYESGFVIDKFPISRPNLTFSTLTVSNMSPEDSSIYLCSVRRGVGGTEAFFGQGTRLTVV.

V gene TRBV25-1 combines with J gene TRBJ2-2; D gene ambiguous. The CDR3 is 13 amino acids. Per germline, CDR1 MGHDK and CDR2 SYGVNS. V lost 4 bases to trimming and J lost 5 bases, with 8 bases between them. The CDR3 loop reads CASSGGITGELFF. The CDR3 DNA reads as TGTGCCAGCAGTGGAGGCATTACCGGGGAGCTGTTTTTT. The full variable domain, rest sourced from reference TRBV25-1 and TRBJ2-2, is EADIYQTPRYLVIGTGKKITLECSQTMGHDKMYWYQQDPGMELHLIHYSYGVNSTEKGDLSSESTVSRIRTEHFPLTLESARPSHTSQYLCASSGGITGELFFGEGSRLTVL.

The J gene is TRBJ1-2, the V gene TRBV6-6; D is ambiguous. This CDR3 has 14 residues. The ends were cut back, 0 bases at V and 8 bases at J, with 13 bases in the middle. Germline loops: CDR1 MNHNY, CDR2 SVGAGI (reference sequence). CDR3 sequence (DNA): TGTGCCAGCAGTTACTCGAGGGAGGGAAGCGGCTACACCTTC. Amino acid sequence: CASSYSREGSGYTF.

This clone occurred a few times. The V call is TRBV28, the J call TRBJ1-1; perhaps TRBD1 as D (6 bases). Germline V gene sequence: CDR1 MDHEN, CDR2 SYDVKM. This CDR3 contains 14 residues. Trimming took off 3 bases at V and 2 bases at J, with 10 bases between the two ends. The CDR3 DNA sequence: TGTGCCAGCAGTTTGGGGACACCTAACACTGAAGCTTTCTTT. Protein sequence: CASSLGTPNTEAFF. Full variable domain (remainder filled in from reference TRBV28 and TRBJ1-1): DVKVTQSSRYLVKRTGEKVFLECVQDMDHENMFWYRQDPGLGLRLIYFSYDVKMKEKGDIPEGYSVSREKKERFSLILESASTNQTSMYLCASSLGTPNTEAFFGQGTRLTVV.

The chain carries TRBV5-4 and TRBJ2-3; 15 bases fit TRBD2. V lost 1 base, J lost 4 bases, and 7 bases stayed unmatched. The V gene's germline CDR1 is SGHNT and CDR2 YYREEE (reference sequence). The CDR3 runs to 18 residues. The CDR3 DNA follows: TGTGCCAGCAGCTTGCGGACTAGCGGGAGGGCCGTAGCAGATACGCAGTATTTT. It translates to CASSLRTSGRAVADTQYF.

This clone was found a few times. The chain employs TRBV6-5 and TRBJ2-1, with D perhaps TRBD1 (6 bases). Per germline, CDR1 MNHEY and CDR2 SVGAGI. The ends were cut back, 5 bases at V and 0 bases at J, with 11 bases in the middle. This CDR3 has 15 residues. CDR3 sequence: CASSRGHSSYNEQFF. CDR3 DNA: TGTGCCAGCAGTCGGGGACATAGCTCCTACAATGAGCAGTTCTTC.

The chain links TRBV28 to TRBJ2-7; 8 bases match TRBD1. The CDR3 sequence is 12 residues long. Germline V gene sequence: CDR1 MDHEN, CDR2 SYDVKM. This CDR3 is CAYSKTGVEQYF. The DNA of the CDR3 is TGTGCGTACTCTAAGACAGGGGTGGAGCAGTACTTC.

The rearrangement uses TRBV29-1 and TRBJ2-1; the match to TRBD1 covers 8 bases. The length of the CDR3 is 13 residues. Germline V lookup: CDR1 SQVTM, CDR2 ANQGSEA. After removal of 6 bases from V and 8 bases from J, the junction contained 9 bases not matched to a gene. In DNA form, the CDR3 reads TGCAGCGTAGGACAGGGTTTCGTGTATGAGCAGTTCTTC. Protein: CSVGQGFVYEQFF.

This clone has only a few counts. This CDR3 is CASSQDSRGGALNTGELFF. The CDR3 nucleotides are TGCGCCAGCAGCCAAGATTCCCGAGGGGGCGCACTTAACACCGGGGAGCTGTTTTTT. J is TRBJ2-2 and V is TRBV4-3; 7 nucleotides line up with TRBD1. After removal of 0 bases from V and 2 bases from J, the junction contained 12 bases not matched to a gene. CDR1 and CDR2 from the germline V gene are LGHNA and YSLEER. The CDR3 is made up of 19 amino acids.

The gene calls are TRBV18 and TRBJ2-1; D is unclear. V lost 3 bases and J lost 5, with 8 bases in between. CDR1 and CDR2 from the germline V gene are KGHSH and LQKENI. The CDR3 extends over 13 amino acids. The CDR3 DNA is TGTGCCAGCTCACCCGGGTTTGACAATGAGCAGTTCTTC. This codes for CASSPGFDNEQFF.

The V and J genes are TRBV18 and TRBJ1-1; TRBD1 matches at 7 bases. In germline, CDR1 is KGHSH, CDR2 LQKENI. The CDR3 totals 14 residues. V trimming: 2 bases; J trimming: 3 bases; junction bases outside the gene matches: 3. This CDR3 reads CASSPGGQDTEAFF. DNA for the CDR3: TGTGCCAGCTCACCAGGCGGACAGGACACTGAAGCTTTCTTT. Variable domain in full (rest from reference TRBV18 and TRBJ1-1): NAGVMQNPRHLVRRRGQEARLRCSPMKGHSHVYWYRQLPEEGLKFMVYLQKENIIDESGMPKERFSAEFPKEGPSILRIQQVVRGDSAAYFCASSPGGQDTEAFFGQGTRLTVV.

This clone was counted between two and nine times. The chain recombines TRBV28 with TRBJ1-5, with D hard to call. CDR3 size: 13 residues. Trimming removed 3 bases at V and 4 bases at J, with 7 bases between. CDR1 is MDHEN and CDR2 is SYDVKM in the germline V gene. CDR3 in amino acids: CASSFALNQPQHF. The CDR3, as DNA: TGTGCCAGCAGTTTTGCGTTAAATCAGCCCCAGCATTTT.

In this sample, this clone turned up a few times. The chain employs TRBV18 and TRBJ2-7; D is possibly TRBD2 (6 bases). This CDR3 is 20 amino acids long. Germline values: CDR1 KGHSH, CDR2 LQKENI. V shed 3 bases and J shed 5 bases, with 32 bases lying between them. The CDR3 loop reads CASSPPHIREIGADDDEQYF. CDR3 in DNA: TGTGCCAGCTCACCCCCCCACATTCGGGAGATCGGCGCTGATGACGACGAGCAGTACTTC.

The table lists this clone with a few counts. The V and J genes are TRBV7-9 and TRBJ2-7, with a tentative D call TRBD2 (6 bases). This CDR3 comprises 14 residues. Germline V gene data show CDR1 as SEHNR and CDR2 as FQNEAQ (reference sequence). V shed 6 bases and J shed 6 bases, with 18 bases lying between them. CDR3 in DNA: TGTGCCAGCAGTCAGAGGCGGGGCCCGTTCGAGCAGTACTTC. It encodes CASSQRRGPFEQYF.

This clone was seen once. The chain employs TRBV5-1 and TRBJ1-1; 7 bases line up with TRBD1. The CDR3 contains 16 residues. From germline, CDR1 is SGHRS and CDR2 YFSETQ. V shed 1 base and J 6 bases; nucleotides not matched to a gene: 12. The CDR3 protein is CASSLPGGTGVAEAFF. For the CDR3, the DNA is TGCGCCAGCAGCTTGCCCGGGGGTACAGGGGTGGCTGAAGCTTTCTTT.

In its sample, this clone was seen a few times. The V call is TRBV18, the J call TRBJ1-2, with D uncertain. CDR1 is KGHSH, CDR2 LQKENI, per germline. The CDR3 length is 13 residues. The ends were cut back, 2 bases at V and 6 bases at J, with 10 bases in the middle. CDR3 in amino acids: CASSPSGRDGYTF. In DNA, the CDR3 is TGTGCCAGCTCACCAAGCGGGCGGGATGGCTACACCTTC.

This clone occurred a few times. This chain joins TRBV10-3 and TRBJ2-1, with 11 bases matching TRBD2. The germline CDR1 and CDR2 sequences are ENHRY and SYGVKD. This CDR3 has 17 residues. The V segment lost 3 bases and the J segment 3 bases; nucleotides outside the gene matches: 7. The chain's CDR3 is CAISDLVGLAVYNEQFF. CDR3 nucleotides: TGTGCCATCAGTGACCTCGTGGGACTAGCGGTCTACAATGAGCAGTTCTTC.

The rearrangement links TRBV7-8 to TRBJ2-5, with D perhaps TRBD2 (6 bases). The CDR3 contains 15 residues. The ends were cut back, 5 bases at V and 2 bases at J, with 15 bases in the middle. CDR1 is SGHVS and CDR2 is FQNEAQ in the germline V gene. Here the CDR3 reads CASSPMGGPQETQYF. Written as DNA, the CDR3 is TGTGCCAGCAGCCCCATGGGGGGACCACAAGAGACCCAGTACTTC.

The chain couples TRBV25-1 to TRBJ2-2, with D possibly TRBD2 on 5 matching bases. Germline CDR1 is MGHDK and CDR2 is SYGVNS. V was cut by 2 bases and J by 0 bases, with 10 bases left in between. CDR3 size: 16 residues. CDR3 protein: CASSEVSGPNTGELFF. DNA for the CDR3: TGTGCCAGCAGTGAAGTCAGCGGCCCGAACACCGGGGAGCTGTTTTTT.

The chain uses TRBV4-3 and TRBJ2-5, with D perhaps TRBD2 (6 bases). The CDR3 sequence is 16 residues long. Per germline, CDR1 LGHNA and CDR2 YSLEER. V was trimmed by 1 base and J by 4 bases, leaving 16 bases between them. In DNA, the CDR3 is TGCGCCAGCAGCCAAGCAGGAGGGACCATCGGAGAGACCCAGTACTTC. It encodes CASSQAGGTIGETQYF.

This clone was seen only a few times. DNA of the CDR3: TGTGCCACCAGCAGATGGGGGAGGAATGAGCAGTTCTTC. Translating gives CATSRWGRNEQFF. The chain uses TRBV15 and TRBJ2-1, with D maybe TRBD2 (6 bases). V lost 2 bases and J 7 bases, leaving 9 bases between the germline ends. Germline values: CDR1 LNHNV, CDR2 YYDKDF (reference sequence). CDR3 size: 13 residues.

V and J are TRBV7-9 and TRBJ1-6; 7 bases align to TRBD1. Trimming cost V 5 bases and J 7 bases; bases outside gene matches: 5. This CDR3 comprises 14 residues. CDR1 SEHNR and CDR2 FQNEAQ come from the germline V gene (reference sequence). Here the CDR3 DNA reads TGTGCCAGCAGCGCAGGGGGTTACAATTCACCCCTCCACTTT. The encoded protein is CASSAGGYNSPLHF.

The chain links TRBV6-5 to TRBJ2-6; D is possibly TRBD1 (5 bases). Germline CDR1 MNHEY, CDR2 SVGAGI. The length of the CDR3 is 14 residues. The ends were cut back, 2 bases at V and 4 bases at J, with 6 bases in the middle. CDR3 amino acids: CASSYGAGANVLTF. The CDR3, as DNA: TGTGCCAGCAGTTACGGGGCAGGGGCCAACGTCCTGACTTTC.

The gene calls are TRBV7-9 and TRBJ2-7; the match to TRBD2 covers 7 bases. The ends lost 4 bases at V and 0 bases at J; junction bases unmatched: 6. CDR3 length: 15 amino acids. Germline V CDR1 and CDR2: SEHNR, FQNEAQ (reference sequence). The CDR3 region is CASSSERGYSYEQYF. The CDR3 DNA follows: TGTGCCAGCAGCTCTGAGCGGGGCTACTCCTACGAGCAGTACTTC.

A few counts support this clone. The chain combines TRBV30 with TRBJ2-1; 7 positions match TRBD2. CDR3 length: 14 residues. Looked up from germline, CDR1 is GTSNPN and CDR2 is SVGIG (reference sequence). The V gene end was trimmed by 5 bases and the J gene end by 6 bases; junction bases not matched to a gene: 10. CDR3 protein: CAWRGRGFPNEQFF. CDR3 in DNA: TGTGCCTGGCGGGGGAGGGGATTCCCCAATGAGCAGTTCTTC. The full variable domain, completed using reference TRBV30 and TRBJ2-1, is SQTIHQWPATLVQPVGSPLSLECTVEGTSNPNLYWYRQAAGRGLQLLFYSVGIGQISSEVPQNLSASRPQDRQFILSSKKLLLSDSGFYLCAWRGRGFPNEQFFGPGTRLTVL.

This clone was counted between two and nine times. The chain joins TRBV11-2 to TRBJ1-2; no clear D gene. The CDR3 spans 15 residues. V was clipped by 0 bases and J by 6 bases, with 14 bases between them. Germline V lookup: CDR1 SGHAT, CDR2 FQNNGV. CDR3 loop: CASSLELAGADGYTF. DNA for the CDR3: TGTGCCAGCAGCTTAGAATTAGCGGGAGCGGATGGCTACACCTTC.

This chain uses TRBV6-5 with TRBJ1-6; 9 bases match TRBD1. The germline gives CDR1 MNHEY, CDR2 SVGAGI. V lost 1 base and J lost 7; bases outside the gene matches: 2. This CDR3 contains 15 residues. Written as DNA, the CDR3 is TGTGCCAGCAGTTACTGGGGGACAGGGAATTCACCCCTCCACTTT. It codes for CASSYWGTGNSPLHF.

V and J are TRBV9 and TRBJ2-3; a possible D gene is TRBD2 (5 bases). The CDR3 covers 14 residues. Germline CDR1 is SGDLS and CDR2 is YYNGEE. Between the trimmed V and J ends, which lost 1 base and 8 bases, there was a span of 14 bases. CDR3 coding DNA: TGTGCCAGCAGCGTACCCAGCGGCTCGGGTACGCAGTATTTT. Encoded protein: CASSVPSGSGTQYF.

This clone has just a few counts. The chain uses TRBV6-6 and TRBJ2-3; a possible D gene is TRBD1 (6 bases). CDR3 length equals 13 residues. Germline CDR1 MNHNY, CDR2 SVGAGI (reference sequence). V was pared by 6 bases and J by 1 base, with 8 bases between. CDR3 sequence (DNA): TGTGCCAGCAGAGGGGGTCGCACAGATACGCAGTATTTT. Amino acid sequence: CASRGGRTDTQYF.

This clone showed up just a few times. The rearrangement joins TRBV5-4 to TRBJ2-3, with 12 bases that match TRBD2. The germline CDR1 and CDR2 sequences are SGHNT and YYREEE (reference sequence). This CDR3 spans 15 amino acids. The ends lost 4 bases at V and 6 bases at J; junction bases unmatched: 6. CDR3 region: CASSPSGGASDTQYF. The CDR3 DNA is TGTGCCAGCAGCCCTAGCGGGGGGGCCTCGGATACGCAGTATTTT.

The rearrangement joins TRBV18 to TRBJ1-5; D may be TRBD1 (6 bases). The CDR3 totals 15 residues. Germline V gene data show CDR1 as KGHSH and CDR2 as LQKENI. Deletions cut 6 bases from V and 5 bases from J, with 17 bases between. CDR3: CASSPAGASDQPQHF. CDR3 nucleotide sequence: TGTGCCAGCTCCCCAGCAGGGGCAAGCGATCAGCCCCAGCATTTT.

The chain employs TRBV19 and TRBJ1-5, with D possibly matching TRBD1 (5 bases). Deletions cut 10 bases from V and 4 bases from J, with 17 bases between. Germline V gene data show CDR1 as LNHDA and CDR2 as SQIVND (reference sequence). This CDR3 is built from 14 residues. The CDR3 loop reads CANQLGAGNQPQHF. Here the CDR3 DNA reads TGTGCCAATCAGTTAGGGGCAGGAAATCAGCCCCAGCATTTT.